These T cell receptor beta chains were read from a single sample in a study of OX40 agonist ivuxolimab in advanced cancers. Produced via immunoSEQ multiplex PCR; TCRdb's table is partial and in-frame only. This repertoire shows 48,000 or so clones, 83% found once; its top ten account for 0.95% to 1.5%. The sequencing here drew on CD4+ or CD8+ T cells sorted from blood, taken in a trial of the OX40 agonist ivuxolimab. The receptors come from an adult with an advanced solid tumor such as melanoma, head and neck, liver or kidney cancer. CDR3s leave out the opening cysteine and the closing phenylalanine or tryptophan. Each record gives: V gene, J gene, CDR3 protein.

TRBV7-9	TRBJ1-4	ASSPGWPGDEKLF
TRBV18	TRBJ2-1	ASSPPLAGGQNEQF
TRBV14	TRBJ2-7	ASSQEWGLGEQY
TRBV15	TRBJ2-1	ATSRDGQAWNEQF
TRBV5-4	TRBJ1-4	ASTGGPYEKLF
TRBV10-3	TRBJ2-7	AIREAAGGTEQY
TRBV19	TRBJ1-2	ASSIDLWWTGGYT
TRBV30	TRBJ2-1	AWNDNLPSGDFYNEQF
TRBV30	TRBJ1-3	AWSVQWGGNTIY
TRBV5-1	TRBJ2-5	ASSPMGVETQY
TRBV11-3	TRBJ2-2	ASSLGAGYTGELF
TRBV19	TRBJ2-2	ASSIGLWEAGELF
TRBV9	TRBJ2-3	ASTRLVSTDTQY
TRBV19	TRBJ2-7	ASSPRTDSYEQY
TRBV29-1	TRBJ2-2	SALYTYGELF
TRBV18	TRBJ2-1	ASSPPGIREQF
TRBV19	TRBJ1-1	ASSMSAVTEAF
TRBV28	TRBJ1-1	ASRRGEYTEAF
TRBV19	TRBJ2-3	ASSLTIRDRWADTQC
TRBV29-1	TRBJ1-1	SAMNTEAF
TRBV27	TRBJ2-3	ASSSDYFSTDTQY
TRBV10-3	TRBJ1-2	AISTGYGYT
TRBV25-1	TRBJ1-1	ASKQRGRGLNTEAF
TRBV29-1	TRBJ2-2	SVALSFRGGELF
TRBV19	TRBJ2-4	ASSLRDRGNIQY
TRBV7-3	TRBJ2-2	ASSFLGGELF
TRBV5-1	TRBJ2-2	ASSLAGGGNTGELF
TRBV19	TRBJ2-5	ASSIGTGYETQY
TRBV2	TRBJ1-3	ASSYRLRSGNTIY
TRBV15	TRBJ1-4	ATSRNRGRDEKLF
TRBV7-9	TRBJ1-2	ASSPRGPYGYT
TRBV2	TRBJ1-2	ASSEARGQPYGYT
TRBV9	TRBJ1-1	ASSVETRMNTEAF
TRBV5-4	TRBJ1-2	ASSLAFRVGGFYGYT
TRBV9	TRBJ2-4	ASSPAGGAKNIQY
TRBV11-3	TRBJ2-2	ASTPGSGELF
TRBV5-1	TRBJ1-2	ASSRQDYGYT
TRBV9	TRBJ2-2	ASSASGLEAGELF
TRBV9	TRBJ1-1	ASSPQGQGNTEAF
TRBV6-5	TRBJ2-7	ASSYLDSHYEQY
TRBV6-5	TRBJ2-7	ASSYDAGRSYEQY
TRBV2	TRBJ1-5	ASSDWGTGWEPQH
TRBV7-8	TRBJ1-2	ASSLPGQGNYGYT
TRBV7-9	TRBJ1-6	ASTRWGSPLH
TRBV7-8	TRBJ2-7	ASSFLAGTSYEQY